This entry features one T cell receptor beta chain sequence. A much more abundant neighbour one base away suggests this may be a read error. The data are from a study of tumor-infiltrating lymphocytes in oesophageal squamous cell carcinoma. The CDR3 sequence is 15 residues long. V was pared by 4 bases and J by 7 bases, with 11 bases of the junction left unmatched. The germline CDR1 and CDR2 sequences are SGHTA and FQGNSA. MiXCR, run by TCRdb on the PCR reads, gives a single entry per CDR3 protein. Of about 24,000 distinct CDR3 sequences in the sample, about two fifths were seen once. This clonotype originated in a male donor with esophageal squamous cell carcinoma. The chain recombines TRBV7-2 with TRBJ2-7, with TRBD2 matching over 9 bases. Sequencing used esophageal tumor tissue. The CDR3 nucleotides are TGTGCCAGCAGCTCCGTAGCGGGGGATTACAATGAGCAGTACTTC. It translates to CASSSVAGDYNEQYF.